These 26 T cell receptor beta chains originate from one sample sequenced in a study of blood T cell repertoires in COVID-19. Assay used: immunoSEQ multiplex PCR; TCRdb lists only in-frame clones, some missing. The sample lists some 56,000 clones, 80% seen once, with 7.2% in the top ten. The sample was peripheral blood. The source is a man in his fifties or sixties with acute or convalescent COVID-19.

This chain joins TRBV6-5 and TRBJ2-3; D remains unclear. Trimming removed 7 bases at V and 7 bases at J, with 15 bases between. Germline loops: CDR1 MNHEY, CDR2 SVGAGI. CDR3 length equals 13 residues. The CDR3 DNA reads as TGTGCCAGCACCAACGGAGCTAGTCATACGCAGTATTTT. This sequence encodes CASTNGASHTQYF.

The chain combines TRBV5-8 with TRBJ1-2; D unclear. The CDR3 consists of 14 residues. Trimming shortened V by 0 bases and J by 4 bases, and 10 bases separated the two germline ends. CDR1 is SGHTS, CDR2 YDEGEE, per germline. CDR3 sequence reads: CASSLAQSAYGYTF. Here the CDR3 DNA reads TGTGCCAGCAGCTTGGCACAGTCAGCCTATGGCTACACCTTC.

The V and J genes are TRBV27 and TRBJ2-2, with 12 bases identical to TRBD2. Trimming at V came to 4 bases and at J to 3 bases, leaving 6 bases not matched to a gene. Germline V gene sequence: CDR1 MNHEY, CDR2 SMNVEV (reference sequence). The CDR3 contains 17 residues. The CDR3 is CASSSSGGAGYTGELFF. The DNA of the CDR3 is TGTGCCAGCAGTTCTAGCGGGGGGGCCGGGTACACCGGGGAGCTGTTTTTT.

V is TRBV6-5 and J is TRBJ2-5, with a possible D match to TRBD1 (6 bases). Germline assignment: CDR1 MNHEY and CDR2 SVGAGI. The V and J ends lost 6 bases and 0 bases respectively, with 11 bases between them. CDR3 length: 14 amino acids. Written as DNA, the CDR3 is TGTGCCAGCAGCAGGGACACGTACCAAGAGACCCAGTACTTC. This codes for CASSRDTYQETQYF.

V gene TRBV19 combines with J gene TRBJ2-1; 11 nucleotides align to TRBD2. Germline-derived CDR1 and CDR2 are LNHDA and SQIVND (reference sequence). With V trimmed by 1 base and J by 7 bases, 3 bases remained unmatched. The CDR3 is made up of 15 amino acids. The CDR3 sequence: CASSIGLAGGNEQFF. The CDR3 coding sequence is TGTGCCAGTAGTATAGGCCTAGCGGGGGGAAATGAGCAGTTCTTC.

This clone was observed a handful of times. V is TRBV11-2 and J is TRBJ2-5; 7 bases align to TRBD2. The germline V gene encodes CDR1 SGHAT and CDR2 FQNNGV. This CDR3 spans 15 amino acids. The ends lost 1 base at V and 5 bases at J; junction bases unmatched: 7. CDR3 in amino acids: CASSLAGGIFETQYF. The CDR3 DNA follows: TGTGCCAGCAGCTTAGCGGGGGGAATTTTTGAGACCCAGTACTTC.

This chain joins TRBV5-1 and TRBJ1-1; no clear D gene. Germline V gene lookup returns CDR1 SGHRS and CDR2 YFSETQ. This CDR3 is built from 13 residues. Between the trimmed V and J ends, which lost 4 bases and 4 bases, there was a span of 11 bases. The CDR3 loop reads CASSLGMGTEAFF. The CDR3 nucleotides read TGCGCCAGCAGCCTCGGGATGGGCACTGAAGCTTTCTTT.

The chain couples TRBV5-4 to TRBJ1-2, with D uncertain. The V end lost 0 bases, the J end lost 2 bases, and 5 bases lay between the germline ends. The V gene's germline CDR1 is SGHNT and CDR2 YYREEE (reference sequence). The CDR3 covers 13 residues. The CDR3 is CASSLDRNYGYTF. In DNA, the CDR3 is TGTGCCAGCAGCTTGGACCGGAACTATGGCTACACCTTC.

On this clone: The same CDR3 can be traced to other DNA sequences in this sample. The chain joins TRBV24-1 to TRBJ2-2, with TRBD1 matching over 12 bases. V trimming: 7 bases; J trimming: 5 bases; junction bases outside the gene matches: 1. The germline CDR1 and CDR2 sequences are KGHDR and SFDVKD. This CDR3 comprises 14 residues. As DNA, the CDR3 is TGTGCCACCAGGGGACAGGGGGCGACCGGGGAGCTGTTTTTT. This sequence encodes CATRGQGATGELFF.

V usage is TRBV24-1 and J usage is TRBJ2-5; D possibly corresponds to TRBD2 (5 bases). Per the germline V gene, CDR1 is KGHDR and CDR2 is SFDVKD. CDR3 size: 13 residues. Trimming took 7 bases from V and 4 from J, leaving 12 bases between them. The CDR3 DNA is TGTGCCACCAGGGAGGCCCCAGGAGAGACCCAGTACTTC. Protein sequence: CATREAPGETQYF.

The chain has TRBV28 and TRBJ1-5; a possible D gene is TRBD1 (5 bases). CDR1 and CDR2 from the germline V gene are MDHEN and SYDVKM. V dropped 1 base and J dropped 3 bases, with 7 bases sitting between them. The length of the CDR3 is 14 residues. The CDR3 DNA reads as TGTGCCAGCAGTTTATCAGGGATCAATCAGCCCCAGCATTTT. Protein: CASSLSGINQPQHF.

The chain has TRBV5-6 and TRBJ2-7, with D possibly matching TRBD2 (6 bases). The CDR3 runs to 14 residues. The germline CDR1 and CDR2 sequences are SGHDT and YYEEEE. V lost 5 bases, J lost 5 bases, and 17 bases lay in between. CDR3 DNA sequence: TGTGCCAGCAGACGGGGCCAGCGGGTTGACGAGCAGTACTTC. It specifies CASRRGQRVDEQYF. The complete variable domain, with remaining parts taken from reference TRBV5-6 and TRBJ2-7, reads DAGVTQSPTHLIKTRGQQVTLRCSPKSGHDTVSWYQQALGQGPQFIFQYYEEEERQRGNFPDRFSGHQFPNYSSELNVNALLLGDSALYLCASRRGQRVDEQYFGPGTRLTVT.

This chain joins TRBV14 and TRBJ1-2; the match to TRBD1 covers 8 bases. CDR1 is SGHDN and CDR2 is FVKESK in the germline V gene. V shed 5 bases, J shed 7 bases, and the junction held 6 bases outside the gene matches. This CDR3 region has 13 residues. The DNA for the CDR3 is TGTGCCAGCAGCATGACAGGGGCAGGTGGCTACACCTTC. Its translation is CASSMTGAGGYTF.

The chain has TRBV6-5 and TRBJ2-5; 8 bases are shared with TRBD2. The V and J ends lost 0 bases and 1 base, in that order; junction bases with no gene match: 4. This CDR3 has 16 amino acids. From germline, CDR1 is MNHEY and CDR2 SVGAGI. CDR3 sequence: CASSYSPRGGQETQYF. DNA for the CDR3: TGTGCCAGCAGTTACTCTCCTCGGGGGGGCCAAGAGACCCAGTACTTC.

The chain has TRBV7-9 and TRBJ2-1; TRBD2 agrees at 11 bases. From germline, CDR1 is SEHNR and CDR2 FQNEAQ (reference sequence). The CDR3 is made up of 15 amino acids. The V and J ends lost 3 bases and 7 bases, in that order; junction bases with no gene match: 5. CDR3 amino acids: CASSFLAGGPNEQFF. CDR3 in DNA: TGTGCCAGCAGCTTTTTAGCGGGGGGGCCTAATGAGCAGTTCTTC.

J is TRBJ2-5 and V is TRBV6-5; D is perhaps TRBD2 (6 bases). The CDR3 has 15 residues. The V and J ends lost 6 bases and 2 bases respectively, with 16 bases between them. The germline V gene has CDR1 MNHEY and CDR2 SVGAGI. CDR3 DNA sequence: TGTGCCAGCAGCCCCCCGGGGAGGAGGCAAGAGACCCAGTACTTC. The encoded protein is CASSPPGRRQETQYF.

This chain links TRBV3-1 (or the pseudogene TRBV3-2) with TRBJ1-1; unclear D gene. The V gene lost 4 bases and the J gene lost 0 bases, with 9 bases spanning the gap. The CDR3 is 14 amino acids. Germline V gene sequence: CDR1 LGHDT, CDR2 YNNKEL (reference sequence). CDR3 in amino acids: CASSPSVMNTEAFF. The DNA for the CDR3 is TGTGCCAGCAGCCCCAGCGTCATGAACACTGAAGCTTTCTTT.

This rearrangement joins TRBV6-5 to TRBJ2-2, with a possible D match to TRBD2 (7 bases). Trimming took 5 bases from V and 3 from J, leaving 13 bases between them. From germline, CDR1 is MNHEY and CDR2 SVGAGI. This CDR3 spans 15 amino acids. CDR3 residues: CASSRGGADTGELFF. DNA of the CDR3: TGTGCCAGCAGTAGAGGGGGGGCCGACACCGGGGAGCTGTTTTTT.

The V and J genes are TRBV7-6 and TRBJ2-1; D not certain. CDR3 size: 15 residues. V was clipped by 5 bases and J by 8 bases, with 19 bases between them. Germline loops: CDR1 SGHVS, CDR2 FNYEAQ. The CDR3 reads CASSADNLRHDEQFF. DNA of the CDR3: TGTGCCAGCAGCGCTGACAACCTACGACACGATGAGCAGTTCTTC.

The chain carries TRBV19 and TRBJ2-3; D may be TRBD1 (6 bases). V was cut by 3 bases and J by 2 bases, with 12 bases left in between. The germline CDR1 and CDR2 sequences are LNHDA and SQIVND (reference sequence). The CDR3 spans 15 residues. CDR3 DNA sequence: TGTGCCAGTAGTATTGGGCAGGGGACCACAGATACGCAGTATTTT. Its protein is CASSIGQGTTDTQYF.

The chain recombines TRBV11-2 with TRBJ2-1; TRBD2 agrees at 10 bases. The CDR3 length is 18 residues. Germline trimming cut 1 base from V and 4 bases from J; bases unmatched to any gene: 10. The germline V gene encodes CDR1 SGHAT and CDR2 FQNNGV. As DNA, the CDR3 is TGTGCCAGCAGCTTAGTGGTCAGCGGGGGGGCATTTTACAATGAGCAGTTCTTC. Amino acids: CASSLVVSGGAFYNEQFF.

The rearrangement uses TRBV29-1 and TRBJ1-1; TRBD1 agrees at 10 bases. Trimming at V came to 7 bases and at J to 1 base, leaving 6 bases not matched to a gene. CDR1 and CDR2 from the germline V gene are SQVTM and ANQGSEA. The CDR3 consists of 14 residues. The CDR3 region is CSADRDRGNTEAFF. DNA for the CDR3: TGCAGCGCCGACCGGGACAGGGGGAACACTGAAGCTTTCTTT.

CDR3 in amino acids: CATREQYEQYF. DNA for the CDR3: TGTGCCACCAGGGAGCAATACGAGCAGTACTTC. This sequence joins TRBV28 and TRBJ2-7, with D perhaps matching TRBD1 or TRBD2 (5 bases each). The CDR3 totals 11 residues. V was clipped by 10 bases and J by 4 bases, with 11 bases between them. CDR1 MDHEN and CDR2 SYDVKM come from the germline V gene.

The chain uses TRBV12-3 or TRBV12-4 and TRBJ2-2; D gene unclear. Trimming shortened V by 8 bases and J by 1 base, and 5 bases separated the two germline ends. This CDR3 contains 12 residues. CDR3 bases: TGTGCCAGCGAGAGGAACACCGGGGAGCTGTTTTTT. Translated: CASERNTGELFF.

This chain uses TRBV27 with TRBJ2-2; D is unresolved. Trimming removed 3 bases at V and 6 bases at J, with 11 bases between. The germline CDR1 and CDR2 sequences are MNHEY and SMNVEV (reference sequence). The CDR3 loop spans 14 amino acids. The CDR3 DNA follows: TGTGCCAGCAGTTTCGGTGAATTGGCCGGGGAGCTGTTTTTT. Translated: CASSFGELAGELFF.

The chain uses TRBV5-1 and TRBJ2-2; 9 nucleotides match TRBD1. Germline-derived CDR1 and CDR2 are SGHRS and YFSETQ. The CDR3 has 15 amino acids. J gave up 4 bases and V 0 bases, and 1 base lay outside the gene matches. The CDR3 reads CASSLEGQGTGELFF. CDR3 nucleotides: TGCGCCAGCAGCTTGGAGGGACAGGGCACCGGGGAGCTGTTTTTT.